The 20 T cell receptor beta chains reported below all come from one sample, sequenced in a study of blood T cell repertoires in COVID-19. TCRdb's table, derived via immunoSEQ multiplex PCR, lists solely in-frame clones and lacks some. The sample lists about 90,000 clones, over 80% occurring once. Material: peripheral blood. These receptors all come from a woman aged 65 to 85 with active or convalescent COVID-19.

This chain connects TRBV7-2 to TRBJ2-1; 9 nucleotides match TRBD2. The CDR3 is 15 residues long. The V and J ends lost 6 bases and 3 bases, in that order; junction bases with no gene match: 6. Germline lookup yields CDR1 SGHTA and CDR2 FQGNSA. CDR3 in amino acids: CASRTGTSSYNEQFF. The DNA of the CDR3 is TGTGCCAGCAGGACCGGGACTAGCAGCTACAATGAGCAGTTCTTC.

The rearrangement joins TRBV5-1 to TRBJ1-2, with D possibly matching TRBD1 (6 bases). Trimming cost V 0 bases and J 6 bases, with 12 bases left between them. The germline CDR1 and CDR2 sequences are SGHRS and YFSETQ. The CDR3 covers 14 residues. The DNA for the CDR3 is TGCGCCAGCAGCTTGGCCAACAGGGACGATGGCTACACCTTC. Its protein product is CASSLANRDDGYTF. Looking up the rest from reference TRBV5-1 and TRBJ1-2 gives the full variable domain: KAGVTQTPRYLIKTRGQQVTLSCSPISGHRSVSWYQQTPGQGLQFLFEYFSETQRNKGNFPGRFSGRQFSNSRSEMNVSTLELGDSALYLCASSLANRDDGYTFGSGTRLTVV.

The chain combines TRBV7-9 with TRBJ2-3, with D perhaps TRBD2 (7 bases). Trimming took off 0 bases at V and 4 bases at J, with 17 bases between the two ends. The CDR3 sequence is 17 residues long. Looked up from germline, CDR1 is SEHNR and CDR2 is FQNEAQ (reference sequence). The CDR3 region has the DNA TGTGCCAGCAGCTTAGCGCTGGGGGGGGGCGGAGCAGATACGCAGTATTTT. This codes for CASSLALGGGGADTQYF.

The chain uses TRBV18 and TRBJ1-2, with TRBD1 identical over 9 bases. CDR1 KGHSH and CDR2 LQKENI come from the germline V gene. The CDR3 loop spans 13 amino acids. The V gene end was trimmed by 6 bases and the J gene end by 7 bases; junction bases not matched to a gene: 6. CDR3: CASSLQGALGYTF. The CDR3 DNA follows: TGTGCCAGCTCCCTACAGGGGGCGCTTGGCTACACCTTC.

The rearrangement links TRBV9 to TRBJ2-3, with 10 bases aligning to TRBD1. CDR3 length: 16 amino acids. After removal of 5 bases from V and 1 base from J, the junction contained 7 bases not matched to a gene. Germline CDR1 reads SGDLS; CDR2 reads YYNGEE. The CDR3, as DNA: TGTGCCAGCAGTCGACAGGGGGCGCCGGGCACAGATACGCAGTATTTT. It is translated as CASSRQGAPGTDTQYF.

This sequence joins TRBV5-1 and TRBJ1-2; 7 bases line up with TRBD1. V was pared by 4 bases and J by 2 bases, with 2 bases of the junction left unmatched. CDR3 size: 13 residues. Germline V lookup: CDR1 SGHRS, CDR2 YFSETQ. Here the CDR3 DNA reads TGCGCCAGCAGCGTGGGACAGAACTATGGCTACACCTTC. Its translation is CASSVGQNYGYTF.

The J gene is TRBJ2-3, the V gene TRBV5-1; TRBD2 matches at 8 bases. Looked up from germline, CDR1 is SGHRS and CDR2 is YFSETQ. With 3 bases clipped from V and 3 bases from J, the junction kept 6 bases outside the gene matches. CDR3 length equals 15 residues. This CDR3 is CASSSPSGPTDTQYF. For the CDR3, the DNA is TGCGCCAGCAGCTCCCCTAGCGGGCCTACAGATACGCAGTATTTT.

The V gene is TRBV7-2, the J gene TRBJ2-1, with D possibly TRBD2 on 5 matching bases. CDR3 length: 14 amino acids. V was clipped by 1 base and J by 7 bases, with 11 bases between them. Germline values: CDR1 SGHTA, CDR2 FQGNSA. CDR3 coding DNA: TGTGCCAGCAGCTTAGTTTTAGCGAGTAATGAGCAGTTCTTC. Protein: CASSLVLASNEQFF.

The chain joins TRBV24-1 to TRBJ2-5, with TRBD2 matching over 8 bases. V was clipped by 7 bases and J by 0 bases; unmatched bases: 12. Germline CDR1 and CDR2: KGHDR and SFDVKD. The length of the CDR3 is 17 residues. The CDR3 sequence: CATSGRRGADYQETQYF. CDR3 nucleotide sequence: TGTGCCACCAGCGGGAGGCGGGGGGCGGATTACCAAGAGACCCAGTACTTC.

The chain uses TRBV6-6 and TRBJ2-1; TRBD2 aligns across 14 bases. J gave up 4 bases and V 5 bases, and 7 bases lay outside the gene matches. There are 17 residues in the CDR3. Germline-derived CDR1 and CDR2 are MNHNY and SVGAGI (reference sequence). The CDR3: CASSLGTSGGGYNEQFF. CDR3 nucleotides: TGTGCCAGCAGTCTAGGGACTAGCGGGGGTGGGTACAATGAGCAGTTCTTC.

This clone was recorded once. The V gene is TRBV11-3, the J gene TRBJ2-1; 8 bases agree with TRBD1. This CDR3 has 13 amino acids. In germline, CDR1 is SGHNT, CDR2 YENEEA. V was pared by 3 bases and J by 9 bases, with 4 bases of the junction left unmatched. CDR3 sequence reads: CASSFSGGFEQFF. In DNA form, the CDR3 reads TGTGCCAGCAGCTTCTCAGGGGGCTTTGAGCAGTTCTTC.

The rearrangement joins TRBV6-5 to TRBJ2-7; 9 nucleotides match TRBD2. The trim removed 6 bases at V and 7 bases at J, leaving 13 bases unmatched. Germline V gene sequence: CDR1 MNHEY, CDR2 SVGAGI. The CDR3 totals 15 residues. The CDR3 region has the DNA TGTGCCAGCAGCCTGGGACTAGCCTCGGTCGGGGAGCAGTACTTC. It translates to CASSLGLASVGEQYF.

The J gene is TRBJ1-5, the V gene TRBV28, with 7 positions matching TRBD1. J gave up 4 bases and V 7 bases, and 7 bases lay outside the gene matches. The CDR3 has 14 residues. Germline lookup yields CDR1 MDHEN and CDR2 SYDVKM. CDR3 nucleotide sequence: TGTGCCAGCAAACCGGGACAGTCAAATCAGCCCCAGCATTTT. Amino acid sequence: CASKPGQSNQPQHF.

This rearrangement joins TRBV10-3 to TRBJ1-1; D is uncertain. Trimming took 3 bases from V and 5 from J, leaving 4 bases between them. The CDR3 spans 11 residues. The V gene's germline CDR1 is ENHRY and CDR2 SYGVKD. The CDR3 DNA follows: TGTGCCATCAGTGATCTTACTGAAGCTTTCTTT. Its protein product is CAISDLTEAFF.

The rearrangement joins TRBV7-9 to TRBJ1-2, with TRBD1 matching over 12 bases. There are 15 residues in the CDR3. In germline, CDR1 is SEHNR, CDR2 FQNEAQ (reference sequence). The V and J ends lost 8 bases and 8 bases, in that order; junction bases with no gene match: 12. CDR3 amino acids: CASGKSGTGGHGYTF. The CDR3, as DNA: TGTGCCAGCGGAAAAAGCGGGACAGGGGGCCACGGCTACACCTTC. The variable domain in full, with the rest retrieved from reference TRBV7-9 and TRBJ1-2, is DTGVSQNPRHKITKRGQNVTFRCDPISEHNRLYWYRQTLGQGPEFLTYFQNEAQLEKSRLLSDRFSAERPKGSFSTLEIQRTEQGDSAMYLCASGKSGTGGHGYTFGSGTRLTVV.

The genes are TRBV5-5 and TRBJ2-3; 7 nucleotides match TRBD2. Germline V gene sequence: CDR1 SGHKS, CDR2 YYEKEE (reference sequence). The CDR3 has 14 residues. V dropped 7 bases and J dropped 0; count of bases not matched to a gene: 5. CDR3 residues: CASREAPSTDTQYF. The CDR3 DNA follows: TGTGCCAGCCGGGAGGCCCCGAGCACAGATACGCAGTATTTT.

The chain uses TRBV6-5 and TRBJ2-1; TRBD1 matches at 9 bases. The CDR3 length is 15 residues. Germline-derived CDR1 and CDR2 are MNHEY and SVGAGI. Trimming at V came to 6 bases and at J to 4 bases, leaving 7 bases not matched to a gene. CDR3 protein: CASSTGTGNYNEQFF. The DNA for the CDR3 is TGTGCCAGCAGCACCGGGACAGGGAATTACAATGAGCAGTTCTTC.

V is TRBV10-3 and J is TRBJ1-1; a weak D match, TRBD1 (6 bases). The germline V gene has CDR1 ENHRY and CDR2 SYGVKD. This CDR3 spans 13 amino acids. V gave up 2 bases and J gave up 4 bases, with 8 bases separating them. CDR3 DNA: TGTGCCATCAGTGAGATCAGGGGCACTGAAGCTTTCTTT. This codes for CAISEIRGTEAFF.

This clone was picked up a small number of times. The chain is built from TRBV7-9 and TRBJ1-1; D is perhaps TRBD1 (6 bases). The V end was cut by 3 bases, the J end by 5 bases, with 13 bases between. CDR3 length: 14 amino acids. Germline assignment: CDR1 SEHNR and CDR2 FQNEAQ (reference sequence). The CDR3 sequence is CASSFQRGQTEAFF. In DNA, the CDR3 is TGTGCCAGCAGCTTTCAGCGGGGGCAGACTGAAGCTTTCTTT.

V usage is TRBV5-8 and J usage is TRBJ1-2, with D unclear. CDR3 length: 13 amino acids. CDR1 is SGHTS, CDR2 YDEGEE, per germline. V dropped 5 bases and J dropped 5 bases, with 13 bases sitting between them. In DNA, the CDR3 is TGTGCCAGCAGTCGCGGGTCAGGTTATGGCTACACCTTC. Translated, it gives CASSRGSGYGYTF.